The entry below gives a single TCR beta chain sequence along with its context. Its target is unknown. This sample stems from a study of a mutant IDH1 vaccine in newly diagnosed glioma. Study in general: Weeks 1, 3, 5, 7, 11, 15, 19 and 23 were when patients received their eight vaccinations. Before enrollment, patients got radiotherapy alone, temozolomide alone, or mostly the combination.

Clones were read by immunoSEQ multiplex PCR, and TCRdb kept only the in-frame ones, dropping some. The sample has 60,000 or so clones, 70% to 90% seen once. Documented time point: week 23, last vaccination. Vaccinated patients received 300 ug of mutant IDH1 20-mer peptide per dose, with topical imiquimod. This CDR3 is built from 16 residues. V lost 2 bases to trimming and J lost 0 bases; unmatched junction nucleotides: 5. Germline CDR1 SGHNT, CDR2 YYREEE (reference sequence). The clonotype was recovered from a man in his thirties or forties with glioma. The chain is built from TRBV5-4 and TRBJ1-1; 9 bases map to TRBD1. The starting material was PBMCs, obtained from a glioma patient whose treatment included an IDH1 peptide vaccine. The CDR3 region has the DNA TGTGCCAGCAGCTTTGGGACAGGGCAAATGAACACTGAAGCTTTCTTT. Encoded protein: CASSFGTGQMNTEAFF.